This is a list of T cell receptor beta chains from one sample in a study of blood T cell repertoires in COVID-19. Profiled with immunoSEQ multiplex PCR; TCRdb holds only in-frame clones, not every one. The table has about 120,000 clones, 70% to 90% seen once. Input material: peripheral blood. These receptors all come from a human donor in a cohort sampled during active COVID-19. Each CDR3 is given without its conserved first and last residue. A D gene is named only where the DNA matches it firmly.

V	D	J	CDR3
TRBV11-1	TRBD1	TRBJ2-2	ASSQGQGNTGELF
TRBV7-2	-	TRBJ1-2	ASSLNQGRYGYT
TRBV19	TRBD1	TRBJ1-6	ASSTPGQGTSPLH
TRBV7-6	TRBD2	TRBJ2-1	ASSLATGTSAHNEQF
TRBV7-2	-	TRBJ2-5	ASSSRLVFEETQY
TRBV10-3	TRBD2	TRBJ2-7	AISVAGDVMGYEQY
TRBV18	TRBD1	TRBJ1-6	ASSPPDRELDVRSNSPLH
TRBV6-4	-	TRBJ1-5	ASSAEGDQPQH
TRBV11-2	-	TRBJ2-5	ASSFGYRGETQY
TRBV7-8	-	TRBJ1-5	ASSPAGYSNQPQH
TRBV5-5	-	TRBJ1-1	ASSSSTEAF
TRBV10-1	TRBD2	TRBJ2-1	ASSPSGGNYNEQF
TRBV10-3	-	TRBJ2-2	AIAPKAISGLMNTGELF
TRBV29-1	-	TRBJ1-5	SVGGDQPQH
TRBV4-1	-	TRBJ1-1	ASSQDGGRFWVNTEAF
TRBV7-8	-	TRBJ2-3	ASSTVKSSSDTQY
TRBV7-2	-	TRBJ2-2	ASSLDRAGELF
TRBV2	-	TRBJ1-2	ASSERINYGYT
TRBV3-1/TRBV3-2	TRBD2	TRBJ2-2	ASSGLAGWGYTGELF
TRBV5-4	-	TRBJ2-1	ASSNGEARYNEQF
TRBV27	TRBD1	TRBJ1-2	ASSQDRGPWGNYGYT
TRBV5-1	-	TRBJ2-3	ASSSTSTDTQY
TRBV6-6	-	TRBJ2-5	ASKTFDPLVKTQY
TRBV11-2	TRBD1	TRBJ1-2	ASSLAGRGHGYT
TRBV19	TRBD1	TRBJ1-1	ASSIHPTGGGLDTEAF
TRBV27	TRBD1	TRBJ2-7	ASSAPGQGKNEQY
TRBV15	-	TRBJ1-2	ATSREGPGRVYGYT
TRBV4-1	TRBD2	TRBJ2-7	ASSQGALRRGTLGEQY
TRBV19	-	TRBJ1-3	ASTRGSEGNTIY
TRBV20-1	-	TRBJ2-3	SARGDTQY
TRBV6-6	TRBD1	TRBJ2-5	ASSSRQGSETQY
TRBV4-2	-	TRBJ1-3	ASSQGTAGNTIY
TRBV2	TRBD1	TRBJ2-1	ASSESGQGKNEQF
TRBV19	-	TRBJ2-5	ASSRGRELQSGQTQY
TRBV4-2	TRBD2	TRBJ2-7	ASSDASPGLVVY
TRBV9	-	TRBJ2-7	ASSVGPSSYEQY
TRBV4-1	-	TRBJ1-4	ASSLGQSATNEKLF
TRBV2	TRBD2	TRBJ2-2	ASSETSGRGGELF
TRBV18	TRBD2	TRBJ2-2	ASSRGLAGNTGELF
TRBV9	-	TRBJ2-7	ASSVEQGTLYEQY
TRBV27	TRBD1	TRBJ2-1	ASSLPGQLSSYNEQF
TRBV24-1	TRBD2	TRBJ2-3	ATSDPTSGATDTQY
TRBV24-1	TRBD2	TRBJ2-1	ATSDPTSGDTNEQF
TRBV4-3	-	TRBJ2-2	ASSLQGRGELF
TRBV7-2	TRBD1	TRBJ2-7	ASSSQSGQGPYEQY
TRBV25-1	TRBD1	TRBJ1-5	ASRGQGASNQPQH
TRBV11-3	-	TRBJ2-3	ASSARGSASDTQY
TRBV19	-	TRBJ2-2	ASSIREAGTGELF
TRBV3-1/TRBV3-2	-	TRBJ2-5	ASSREVGEETQY
TRBV6-6	TRBD1	TRBJ2-7	ASSRPGQGAPLVGEQY
TRBV5-1	TRBD1	TRBJ2-2	ASKSPRQGAGELF
TRBV15	-	TRBJ2-1	ATSRDRPGQTRTNEQF
TRBV30	TRBD1	TRBJ1-6	AWEAGTVNSPLH
TRBV28	TRBD1	TRBJ1-1	ASTSSDRGLNTEAF